The sequence of this T cell receptor beta chain was determined in a study of early T cells in non-severe SARS-CoV-2 infection. Individual cDNA molecules received unique molecular identifiers during library preparation. TCRdb passed the 5' RACE reads through MiXCR, listing each CDR3 protein once. Altogether around 52,000 distinct CDR3 sequences are present, roughly 12% being singletons, with the ten largest covering around 9.6%. A few counts support this clonotype. Sequenced: whole blood. This clonotype was sampled from an adult who was a healthcare worker with PCR-confirmed SARS-CoV-2 infection or an uninfected control (not recorded which).

For the CDR3, the DNA is TGTGCCAGCAGGGCTACTAGCGGGGGCACAGATACGCAGTATTTT. Translating it yields CASRATSGGTDTQYF. The chain employs TRBV3-1 and TRBJ2-3; TRBD2 aligns across 10 bases. The CDR3 runs 15 residues. CDR1 is LGHDT and CDR2 is YNNKEL in the germline V gene (reference sequence). V lost 6 bases to trimming and J lost 1 base; unmatched junction nucleotides: 4.